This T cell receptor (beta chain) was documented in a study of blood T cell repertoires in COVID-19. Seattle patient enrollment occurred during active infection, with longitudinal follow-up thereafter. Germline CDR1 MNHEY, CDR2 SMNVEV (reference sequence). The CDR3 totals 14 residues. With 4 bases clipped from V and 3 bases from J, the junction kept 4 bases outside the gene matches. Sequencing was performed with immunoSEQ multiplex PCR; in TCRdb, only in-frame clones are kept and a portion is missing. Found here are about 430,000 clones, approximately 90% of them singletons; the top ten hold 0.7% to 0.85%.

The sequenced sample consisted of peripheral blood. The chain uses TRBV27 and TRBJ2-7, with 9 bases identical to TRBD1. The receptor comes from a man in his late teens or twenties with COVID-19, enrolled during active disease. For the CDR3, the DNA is TGTGCCAGCAGTTACAGACAGGGGGGCTACGAGCAGTACTTC. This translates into CASSYRQGGYEQYF.